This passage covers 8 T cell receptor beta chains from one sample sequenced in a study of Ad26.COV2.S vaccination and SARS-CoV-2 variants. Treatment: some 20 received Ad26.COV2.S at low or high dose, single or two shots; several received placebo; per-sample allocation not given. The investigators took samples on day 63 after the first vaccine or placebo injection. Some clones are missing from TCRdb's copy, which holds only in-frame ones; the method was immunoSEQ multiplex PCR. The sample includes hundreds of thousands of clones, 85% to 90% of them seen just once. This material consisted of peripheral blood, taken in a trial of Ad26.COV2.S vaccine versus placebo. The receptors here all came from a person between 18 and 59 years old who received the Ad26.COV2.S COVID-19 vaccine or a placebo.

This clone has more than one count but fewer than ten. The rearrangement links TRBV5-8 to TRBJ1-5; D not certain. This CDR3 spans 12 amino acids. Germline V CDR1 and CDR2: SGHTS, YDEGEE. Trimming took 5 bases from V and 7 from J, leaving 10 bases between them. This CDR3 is CASSKHSQPQHF. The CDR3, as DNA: TGTGCCAGCAGTAAACATAGCCAGCCCCAGCATTTT. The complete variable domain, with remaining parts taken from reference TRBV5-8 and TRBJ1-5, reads EAGVTQSPTHLIKTRGQQATLRCSPISGHTSVYWYQQALGLGLQFLLWYDEGEERNRGNFPPRFSGRQFPNYSSELNVNALELEDSALYLCASSKHSQPQHFGDGTRLSIL.

The CDR3 nucleotides are TGTGCCACCAGCAGAGTAAAGGGGGGCCGATCTAGCACAGATACGCAGTATTTT. It yields the protein CATSRVKGGRSSTDTQYF. The chain is built from TRBV15 and TRBJ2-3; possibly TRBD1 or TRBD2 for D (6 bases each). The CDR3 sequence is 18 residues long. Germline V gene data show CDR1 as LNHNV and CDR2 as YYDKDF (reference sequence). Trimming stripped 1 base from V and 0 bases from J, with 17 bases between. Full variable domain (missing parts from reference TRBV15 and TRBJ2-3): DAMVIQNPRYQVTQFGKPVTLSCSQTLNHNVMYWYQQKSSQAPKLLFHYYDKDFNNEADTPDNFQSRRPNTSFCFLDIRSPGLGDTAMYLCATSRVKGGRSSTDTQYFGPGTRLTVL.

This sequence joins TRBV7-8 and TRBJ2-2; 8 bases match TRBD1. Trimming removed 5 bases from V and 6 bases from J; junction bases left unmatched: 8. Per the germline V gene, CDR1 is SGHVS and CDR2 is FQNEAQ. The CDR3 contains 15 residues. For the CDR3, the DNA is TGTGCCAGCAGCGAGGGGACAGGCGGGCCCGGGGAGCTGTTTTTT. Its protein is CASSEGTGGPGELFF.

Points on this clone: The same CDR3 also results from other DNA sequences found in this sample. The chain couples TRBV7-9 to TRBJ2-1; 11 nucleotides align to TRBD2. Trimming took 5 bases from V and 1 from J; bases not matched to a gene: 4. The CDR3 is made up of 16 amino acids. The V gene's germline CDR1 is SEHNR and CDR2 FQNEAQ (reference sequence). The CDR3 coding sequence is TGTGCCAGCAGCCCGTTAGCGGGAGGGTCCTACAATGAGCAGTTCTTC. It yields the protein CASSPLAGGSYNEQFF. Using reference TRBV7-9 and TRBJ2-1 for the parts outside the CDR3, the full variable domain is DTGVSQNPRHKITKRGQNVTFRCDPISEHNRLYWYRQTLGQGPEFLTYFQNEAQLEKSRLLSDRFSAERPKGSFSTLEIQRTEQGDSAMYLCASSPLAGGSYNEQFFGPGTRLTVL.

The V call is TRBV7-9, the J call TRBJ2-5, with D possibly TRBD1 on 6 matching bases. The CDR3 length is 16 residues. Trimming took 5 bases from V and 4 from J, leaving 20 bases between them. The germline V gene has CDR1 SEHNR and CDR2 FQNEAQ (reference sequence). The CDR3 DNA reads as TGTGCCAGCAGCGCCAATACAGGGCTGAGGGGAGAGACCCAGTACTTC. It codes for CASSANTGLRGETQYF.

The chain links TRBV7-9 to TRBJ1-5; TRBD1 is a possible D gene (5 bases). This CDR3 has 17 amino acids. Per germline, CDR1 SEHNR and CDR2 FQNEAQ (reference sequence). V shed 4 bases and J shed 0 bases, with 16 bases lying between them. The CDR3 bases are TGTGCCAGCAGCTACGGAGGGAGGGGATATAGCAATCAGCCCCAGCATTTT. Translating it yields CASSYGGRGYSNQPQHF.

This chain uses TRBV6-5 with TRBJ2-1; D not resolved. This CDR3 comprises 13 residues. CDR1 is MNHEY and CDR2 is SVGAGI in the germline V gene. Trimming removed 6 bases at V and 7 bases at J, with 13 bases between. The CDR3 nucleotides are TGTGCCAGCAGACTCGCGGTGGGTAATGAGCAGTTCTTC. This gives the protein CASRLAVGNEQFF.

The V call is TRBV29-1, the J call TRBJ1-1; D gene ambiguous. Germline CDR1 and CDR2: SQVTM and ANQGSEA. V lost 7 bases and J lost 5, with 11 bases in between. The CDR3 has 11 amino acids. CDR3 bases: TGCAGCGGGACCGTGGTTACTGAAGCTTTCTTT. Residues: CSGTVVTEAFF.